These T cell receptor beta chains were read from a single sample in a study of Ad26.COV2.S vaccination and SARS-CoV-2 variants. TCRdb keeps only in-frame clones here, not all; method: immunoSEQ multiplex PCR. The table records roughly 320,000 clones, about nine tenths of them present only once. Material: peripheral blood, obtained in a trial of Ad26.COV2.S vaccine versus placebo. Receptors originate from a person between 18 and 65 years old who received the Ad26.COV2.S COVID-19 vaccine or a placebo. The CDR3 runs from the conserved cysteine through the conserved F or W. Fields, in order: J gene, clone size, D gene, CDR3 length, V gene, CDR3 protein, CDR3 DNA. The D gene is left open where the match is weak. Size tells how often a clone was seen (once, few, many) or the class of an expanded clone, and some rows leave it out.

J: TRBJ2-5; size: NA; D: NA; length: 13; V: TRBV6-2/TRBV6-3; CDR3: CASSYSIGETQYF; DNA: TGTGCCAGCAGTTACTCGATAGGGGAGACCCAGTACTTC
J: TRBJ2-7; size: NA; D: NA; length: 12; V: TRBV9; CDR3: CASSPRPSEQYF; DNA: TGTGCCAGCAGCCCCCGCCCCAGCGAGCAGTACTTC
J: TRBJ2-7; size: NA; D: TRBD1; length: 14; V: TRBV30; CDR3: CALTKDRGMYEQYF; DNA: TGTGCCTTAACAAAGGACAGGGGGATGTACGAGCAGTACTTC
J: TRBJ2-2; size: NA; D: NA; length: 12; V: TRBV5-1; CDR3: CASSLIGGELFF; DNA: TGCGCCAGCAGCTTAATAGGGGGGGAGCTGTTTTTT
J: TRBJ2-5; size: NA; D: NA; length: 15; V: TRBV3-1/TRBV3-2; CDR3: CASSQGRGKQETQYF; DNA: TGTGCCAGCAGCCAAGGAAGGGGGAAACAAGAGACCCAGTACTTC
J: TRBJ1-2; size: NA; D: TRBD1; length: 14; V: TRBV30; CDR3: CAWSPDRGEYGYTF; DNA: TGTGCCTGGAGTCCGGACAGGGGGGAATATGGCTACACCTTC
J: TRBJ2-1; size: NA; D: NA; length: 16; V: TRBV3-1/TRBV3-2; CDR3: CASSQSRNFKDNEQFF; DNA: TGTGCCAGCAGCCAAAGCAGGAACTTTAAGGACAATGAGCAGTTCTTC
J: TRBJ2-7; size: NA; D: NA; length: 16; V: TRBV7-6; CDR3: CASSSGDAAAGYEQYF; DNA: TGTGCCAGCAGCTCGGGGGATGCGGCAGCAGGCTACGAGCAGTACTTC
J: TRBJ2-2; size: NA; D: NA; length: 16; V: TRBV7-2; CDR3: CASSLTRLANTGELFF; DNA: TGTGCCAGCAGCTTAACCCGACTAGCGAACACCGGGGAGCTGTTTTTT
J: TRBJ1-2; size: NA; D: NA; length: 13; V: TRBV6-5; CDR3: CASRLRSAGGYTF; DNA: TGTGCCAGCAGACTACGGTCCGCGGGGGGCTACACCTTC
J: TRBJ1-1; size: NA; D: NA; length: 12; V: TRBV12-3/TRBV12-4; CDR3: CASSDENTEAFF; DNA: TGTGCCAGCAGCGATGAGAACACTGAAGCTTTCTTT
J: TRBJ2-3; size: once; D: TRBD2; length: 16; V: TRBV30; CDR3: CAWSPGTSGGPDTQYF; DNA: TGTGCCTGGAGTCCCGGGACTAGCGGGGGCCCGGATACGCAGTATTTT
J: TRBJ2-5; size: NA; D: NA; length: 13; V: TRBV12-3/TRBV12-4; CDR3: CASSPDSRETQYF; DNA: TGTGCCAGCAGTCCGGACAGTAGAGAGACCCAGTACTTC
J: TRBJ1-5; size: NA; D: TRBD1; length: 15; V: TRBV6-6; CDR3: CASRPPGQGNQPQHF; DNA: TGTGCCAGCAGGCCCCCCGGACAGGGGAATCAGCCCCAGCATTTT
J: TRBJ2-2; size: NA; D: TRBD1; length: 15; V: TRBV5-1; CDR3: CASTRQGVRTGELFF; DNA: TGCGCCAGCACTCGACAGGGGGTTCGTACCGGGGAGCTGTTTTTT
J: TRBJ2-3; size: NA; D: NA; length: 14; V: TRBV5-4; CDR3: CASSPRISPDTQYF; DNA: TGTGCCAGCAGCCCTCGGATTTCCCCAGATACGCAGTATTTT
J: TRBJ1-5; size: NA; D: NA; length: 19; V: TRBV7-8; CDR3: CASSLSPRGATYSNQPQHF; DNA: TGTGCCAGCAGCTTAAGCCCGCGGGGGGCTACCTATAGCAATCAGCCCCAGCATTTT
J: TRBJ2-7; size: NA; D: NA; length: 13; V: TRBV5-4; CDR3: CASSLQGGDEQYF; DNA: TGTGCCAGCAGCTTGCAAGGGGGGGACGAGCAGTACTTC
J: TRBJ2-1; size: once; D: NA; length: 12; V: TRBV6-1; CDR3: CASSDVGNEQFF; DNA: TGTGCCAGCAGTGATGTTGGCAATGAGCAGTTCTTC
J: TRBJ2-7; size: once; D: NA; length: 16; V: TRBV4-2; CDR3: CASSQDAGSTSYEQYF; DNA: TGTGCCAGCAGCCAAGATGCGGGCAGTACCTCCTACGAGCAGTACTTC
J: TRBJ2-2; size: NA; D: NA; length: 15; V: TRBV7-7; CDR3: CASRYTPGNAGELFF; DNA: TGTGCTAGCAGATATACTCCAGGGAACGCCGGGGAGCTGTTTTTT
J: TRBJ1-4; size: NA; D: NA; length: 15; V: TRBV27; CDR3: CASRPRGGTNEKLFF; DNA: TGTGCCAGCAGACCCAGGGGTGGAACTAATGAAAAACTGTTTTTT
J: TRBJ1-5; size: few; D: TRBD1; length: 14; V: TRBV5-4; CDR3: CASSLAGQGQPQHF; DNA: TGTGCCAGCAGCTTGGCGGGACAGGGACAGCCCCAGCATTTT
J: TRBJ2-7; size: NA; D: NA; length: 13; V: TRBV18; CDR3: CASSPTEPYEQYF; DNA: TGTGCCAGCTCCCCGACAGAACCTTACGAGCAGTACTTC
J: TRBJ1-2; size: NA; D: NA; length: 15; V: TRBV6-2/TRBV6-3; CDR3: CASSYSSGAGSGYTF; DNA: TGTGCCAGCAGTTACTCTTCAGGGGCCGGCAGTGGCTACACCTTC
J: TRBJ2-7; size: NA; D: NA; length: 11; V: TRBV15; CDR3: CATSKDRLQYF; DNA: TGTGCCACCAGCAAGGACCGTTTACAGTACTTC
J: TRBJ2-7; size: NA; D: NA; length: 13; V: TRBV7-9; CDR3: CASSLGGTYEQYF; DNA: TGTGCCAGCAGCTTAGGGGGGACCTACGAGCAGTACTTC
J: TRBJ2-6; size: once; D: NA; length: 15; V: TRBV7-2; CDR3: CASSSTRTGANVLTF; DNA: TGTGCCAGCAGCTCAACTAGGACTGGGGCCAACGTCCTGACTTTC
J: TRBJ1-2; size: NA; D: TRBD1; length: 17; V: TRBV5-5; CDR3: CASSLWDRVEKRDGYTF; DNA: TGTGCCAGCAGCTTGTGGGACAGGGTAGAGAAAAGGGATGGCTACACCTTC
J: TRBJ2-2; size: NA; D: NA; length: 18; V: TRBV24-1; CDR3: CATSDGTAGLPNTGELFF; DNA: TGTGCCACCAGTGACGGGACAGCGGGACTTCCGAACACCGGGGAGCTGTTTTTT
J: TRBJ2-7; size: NA; D: NA; length: 15; V: TRBV5-5; CDR3: CASSLEGEPFYEQYF; DNA: TGTGCCAGCAGCTTGGAAGGGGAGCCTTTCTACGAGCAGTACTTC
J: TRBJ2-7; size: NA; D: NA; length: 12; V: TRBV7-2; CDR3: CASSLENYEQYF; DNA: TGTGCCAGCAGCTTGGAAAACTACGAGCAGTACTTC
J: TRBJ2-3; size: NA; D: TRBD2; length: 15; V: TRBV11-3; CDR3: CASSSSGGGTDTQYF; DNA: TGTGCCAGCAGCTCTAGCGGGGGGGGCACAGATACGCAGTATTTT
J: TRBJ1-2; size: NA; D: NA; length: 15; V: TRBV6-4; CDR3: CASSETGTPIWGYTF; DNA: TGTGCCAGCAGTGAGACCGGGACACCCATCTGGGGCTACACCTTC
J: TRBJ2-7; size: once; D: NA; length: 14; V: TRBV10-3; CDR3: CAIRTGTFSYEQYF; DNA: TGTGCCATCAGGACCGGGACCTTCTCCTACGAGCAGTACTTC
J: TRBJ1-4; size: few; D: TRBD1; length: 13; V: TRBV19; CDR3: CASRGQYQENLFF; DNA: TGTGCCAGTAGGGGACAGTACCAGGAAAACCTGTTTTTT
J: TRBJ2-2; size: NA; D: NA; length: 16; V: TRBV5-4; CDR3: CASSPGLNGYTGELFF; DNA: TGTGCCAGCAGCCCGGGACTCAACGGATACACCGGGGAGCTGTTTTTT
J: TRBJ1-5; size: NA; D: NA; length: 17; V: TRBV7-8; CDR3: CASSLEEQLGGNQPQHF; DNA: TGTGCCAGCAGCTTAGAGGAACAACTCGGTGGCAATCAGCCCCAGCATTTT
J: TRBJ1-6; size: NA; D: NA; length: 15; V: TRBV27; CDR3: CASSYNGGFNSPLHF; DNA: TGTGCCAGCAGTTACAACGGTGGTTTTAATTCACCCCTCCACTTT
J: TRBJ1-1; size: NA; D: NA; length: 15; V: TRBV3-1/TRBV3-2; CDR3: CASSLNLGAATEAFF; DNA: TGTGCCAGCAGCCTGAACCTCGGGGCAGCCACTGAAGCTTTCTTT
J: TRBJ2-2; size: NA; D: TRBD2; length: 17; V: TRBV7-3; CDR3: CASSPQGGRGFTGELFF; DNA: TGTGCCAGCAGCCCGCAAGGTGGGCGGGGGTTCACCGGGGAGCTGTTTTTT
J: TRBJ2-7; size: NA; D: NA; length: 17; V: TRBV28; CDR3: CASSPKDFSPYSYEQYF; DNA: TGTGCCAGCAGCCCTAAAGACTTCAGCCCCTACTCCTACGAGCAGTACTTC